These 2 T cell receptor beta chains share one sample of origin, sequenced in a study of T cell clonality in common variable immunodeficiency (dated by TCRdb to about 2015). Libraries were constructed by the immunoSEQ multiplex PCR assay. TCRdb provides this immuneACCESS table in a form limited to in-frame rearrangements. Some clones are lacking; in checked studies, under half of them reflect an unresolved V gene, and why the rest are absent is not known. The sample features tens of thousands of clones, and none is a singleton. The top ten hold about 6% of the sample. Sample: peripheral blood mononuclear cells. The source is a person between 18 and 75 years old in good health.

This clone has ten or more counts. The CDR3 end is not reached by the read, which stops 3 residues before it; the germline J gene fills it in. The chain links TRBV5-1 to TRBJ2-7; TRBD1 matches at 9 bases. Trimming took 4 bases from V and 2 from J; bases not matched to a gene: 7. CDR1 SGHRS and CDR2 YFSETQ come from the germline V gene. The CDR3 has 15 residues. The CDR3 bases that were read are TGCGCCAGCAGCGCAGGGACAGGGAAAACCTACGAG. Amino acid sequence: CASSAGTGKTYE. The complete CDR3 protein is CASSAGTGKTYEQYF.

In its sample, this clone was seen many times. The read comes to an end 3 residues before the CDR3 does, leaving the germline J gene to fill in the end. The J gene is TRBJ1-2, the V gene TRBV3-1 (or the pseudogene TRBV3-2); D is uncertain. With 4 bases removed from V and 3 bases from J, the gap between germline ends came to 15 bases. Germline loops: CDR1 LGHDT, CDR2 YNNKEL (reference sequence). The CDR3 totals 15 residues. The CDR3 spells CASSPSGKGYYGYTF. The part of the CDR3 DNA that was read is TGTGCCAGCAGCCCCTCGGGGAAAGGCTACTATGGC.